This TCR beta chain was obtained from a study of vaccination and CD4 T cells after COVID-19. Sequence data for DNA of cultured CD4+ T cells were generated by the Oncomine TCR Beta short-read assay. TCRdb processed the PCR reads anew with MiXCR; each CDR3 protein has one entry. Among more than 15,000 distinct CDR3 sequences listed, approximately 31% were seen once. Treatment specified: approximately nine-day PBMC culture with coronavirus spike peptide pools or control peptides (ViraFEST assay). This clonotype was picked up a small number of times. Its antigen is undetermined. V was pared by 5 bases and J by 0 bases, with 14 bases between. CDR1 is LNHDA, CDR2 SQIVND, per germline (reference sequence). This CDR3 comprises 16 residues.

The gene calls are TRBV19 and TRBJ1-5; D may be TRBD1 (6 bases). This TCR came from a human donor with COVID-19. Sequencing was performed on cultured CD4+ T cells from blood. CDR3 coding DNA: TGTGCCAGTAGTCGGACTCAGGGGAATAGCAATCAGCCCCAGCATTTT. Its protein is CASSRTQGNSNQPQHF.